Included here is one T cell receptor (beta chain) sequence, with context. The antigen is not known. This sample was included in a study of T cell responses to AZD1222 COVID-19 vaccine. Notes on the study in general: Donors, mostly white British, included more females; clonal diversity was possibly underestimated. The number of AZD1222 recipients seropositive at baseline was only six.

Data came from immunoSEQ multiplex PCR; TCRdb stores just in-frame clones and leaves some out. The top ten hold 5.2% of the sample, which has around 90,000 clones, under 95% seen once. The sequence was collected from an adult in good health. Material: peripheral blood, obtained on day 0 of MenACWY control vaccination.

Written as DNA, the CDR3 is TGTGCCAGCAGTTACGGGGGTACTGGGGAAAAACTGTTTTTT. Protein sequence: CASSYGGTGEKLFF. The chain has TRBV6-5 and TRBJ1-4, with D perhaps TRBD1 (5 bases). Looked up from germline, CDR1 is MNHEY and CDR2 is SVGAGI. Trimming pared 2 bases from V and 8 bases from J, leaving 12 bases between. This CDR3 is 14 amino acids long.